Listed here are 31 T cell receptor beta chains from one sample, sequenced in a study of shared clonotypes between healthy human individuals. Some clones are missing from TCRdb's copy, which holds only in-frame ones; the method was immunoSEQ multiplex PCR. The sample has 2.3 million or so clones, approximately 93% seen once. Sequences were obtained from naive CD4+ T cells from PBMCs. The subset is: CD45RA+ positively selected. Receptors originate from a man aged 18 to 29 in good health. Some clones in this sample may be carry-over from other donors' samples.

A word on this clone: Other nucleotide sequences from this sample produce the same CDR3. This chain links TRBV7-9 with TRBJ2-3; D call uncertain. The germline CDR1 and CDR2 sequences are SEHNR and FQNEAQ (reference sequence). This CDR3 contains 12 residues. The V gene lost 1 base and the J gene lost 6 bases, with 5 bases spanning the gap. CDR3 loop: CASSLETDTQYF. As DNA, the CDR3 is TGTGCCAGCAGCTTAGAAACCGATACGCAGTATTTT.

In nucleotides, the CDR3 is TGTGCCAGCAGTTTTCCCCCTCGGGACTACGAGCAGTACTTC. Translation: CASSFPPRDYEQYF. The rearrangement joins TRBV28 to TRBJ2-5; D is possibly TRBD2 (5 bases). The DNA end favors TRBJ2-7, so the J call may be wrong. CDR1 and CDR2 from the germline V gene are MDHEN and SYDVKM. CDR3 size: 14 residues.

V usage is TRBV2 and J usage is TRBJ1-3; D perhaps matches TRBD1 (5 bases). Germline V gene lookup returns CDR1 SNHLY and CDR2 FYNNEI. The CDR3 sequence is 14 residues long. The V gene lost 4 bases and the J gene lost 4 bases, with 11 bases spanning the gap. The CDR3 DNA sequence: TGTGCCAGCAGTGTTTCGGGGGAAGGAAACACCATATATTTT. Amino acid sequence: CASSVSGEGNTIYF.

The J gene is TRBJ2-5, the V gene TRBV9, with a possible D match to TRBD2 (6 bases). Trimming took 2 bases from V and 4 from J, leaving 12 bases between them. CDR3 size: 14 residues. The germline gives CDR1 SGDLS, CDR2 YYNGEE. As DNA, the CDR3 is TGTGCCAGCAGCGTCATGAGGGGAGGAGAGACCCAGTACTTC. Translating it yields CASSVMRGGETQYF. The variable domain in full, with the rest retrieved from reference TRBV9 and TRBJ2-5, is DSGVTQTPKHLITATGQRVTLRCSPRSGDLSVYWYQQSLDQGLQFLIQYYNGEERAKGNILERFSAQQFPDLHSELNLSSLELGDSALYFCASSVMRGGETQYFGPGTRLLVL.

The chain joins TRBV5-1 to TRBJ2-2, with D perhaps assigned TRBD1 or TRBD2 (5 bases each). The CDR3 contains 14 residues. Trimming removed 6 bases from V and 5 bases from J, with 14 bases in between. Germline CDR1 is SGHRS and CDR2 is YFSETQ. The CDR3 DNA reads TGCGCCAGCATGGAGGCAGGGCCTACCGGGGAGCTGTTTTTT. Translation: CASMEAGPTGELFF.

The chain has TRBV18 and TRBJ1-3; D gene unclear. Germline V gene lookup returns CDR1 KGHSH and CDR2 LQKENI. This CDR3 contains 12 residues. V gave up 5 bases and J gave up 4 bases, with 6 bases separating them. The DNA for the CDR3 is TGTGCCAGCTCAGTGGACGGAAACACCATATATTTT. Its translation is CASSVDGNTIYF.

This chain uses TRBV4-1 with TRBJ1-1; D gene unclear. This CDR3 region has 15 residues. V was clipped by 8 bases and J by 0 bases, with 16 bases between them. Germline CDR1 reads MGHRA; CDR2 reads YSYEKL. The chain's CDR3 is CASRRQAVMNTEAFF. The DNA for the CDR3 is TGCGCCAGCCGCCGGCAAGCGGTTATGAACACTGAAGCTTTCTTT.

V and J are TRBV4-1 and TRBJ2-2, with 7 bases that match TRBD1. Germline V lookup: CDR1 MGHRA, CDR2 YSYEKL. V shed 4 bases, J shed 0 bases, and the junction held 8 bases outside the gene matches. The CDR3 is 17 residues long. The CDR3 loop reads CASSRLPGGTNTGELFF. CDR3 DNA sequence: TGCGCCAGCAGCCGCCTCCCAGGGGGAACGAACACCGGGGAGCTGTTTTTT.

J is TRBJ1-2 and V is TRBV5-4; D gene unclear. Per the germline V gene, CDR1 is SGHNT and CDR2 is YYREEE (reference sequence). Trimming took 0 bases from V and 0 from J, leaving 9 bases between them. CDR3 length: 15 residues. The CDR3 nucleotides read TGTGCCAGCAGCTTGGAGCCGGGCGCTAACTATGGCTACACCTTC. It encodes CASSLEPGANYGYTF.

This chain connects TRBV4-3 to TRBJ2-1; TRBD2 matches at 7 bases. The trim removed 4 bases at V and 6 bases at J, leaving 18 bases unmatched. CDR1 and CDR2 from the germline V gene are LGHNA and YSLEER. The CDR3 contains 18 residues. The CDR3 spells CASSRTSGTFSGGNEQFF. DNA of the CDR3: TGCGCCAGCAGCCGAACCTCCGGGACCTTCTCGGGGGGCAATGAGCAGTTCTTC.

The rearrangement links TRBV15 to TRBJ1-1; D is unclear. Germline CDR1 reads LNHNV; CDR2 reads YYDKDF (reference sequence). The CDR3 totals 14 residues. Trimming stripped 8 bases from V and 0 bases from J, with 13 bases between. The CDR3, as DNA: TGTGCCACCTCGGATCGGCAGTTGAACACTGAAGCTTTCTTT. Translation: CATSDRQLNTEAFF.

The chain joins TRBV30 to TRBJ2-5, with D maybe TRBD2 (5 bases). V was pared by 3 bases and J by 2 bases, with 10 bases between. Per the germline V gene, CDR1 is GTSNPN and CDR2 is SVGIG (reference sequence). The CDR3 runs to 13 residues. In DNA, the CDR3 is TGTGCCTGGAGGCTAACGGGGCAAGAGACCCAGTACTTC. Its translation is CAWRLTGQETQYF.

The chain combines TRBV7-3 with TRBJ2-3; weak D call: TRBD1 (6 bases). This CDR3 has 16 amino acids. The V gene lost 0 bases and the J gene lost 1 base, with 11 bases spanning the gap. The germline gives CDR1 SGHTA, CDR2 FQGTGA. CDR3 sequence reads: CASSLTRGAGTDTQYF. The DNA of the CDR3 is TGTGCCAGCAGCTTAACCAGGGGCGCGGGCACAGATACGCAGTATTTT.

This sequence joins TRBV28 and TRBJ2-7, with D possibly matching TRBD2 (6 bases). This CDR3 spans 17 amino acids. Germline V CDR1 and CDR2: MDHEN, SYDVKM. Trimming took 5 bases from V and 1 from J, leaving 21 bases between them. CDR3 residues: CASSPYGLRDESYEQYF. Written as DNA, the CDR3 is TGTGCCAGCAGTCCCTATGGTTTGCGGGACGAATCCTACGAGCAGTACTTC.

V and J are TRBV7-2 and TRBJ2-6; possibly TRBD1 for D (6 bases). CDR1 and CDR2 (germline): SGHTA, FQGNSA. CDR3 length equals 15 residues. V lost 5 bases to trimming and J lost 2 bases, with 10 bases between them. The CDR3 here is CASSKTGTGANVLTF. For the CDR3, the DNA is TGTGCCAGCAGCAAAACAGGGACTGGGGCCAACGTCCTGACTTTC.

This clone was observed a single time. The CDR3 sequence is CASSYSYRTDLYEQYF. The DNA of the CDR3 is TGTGCCAGCAGTTACTCTTACCGGACAGATCTATACGAGCAGTACTTC. J is TRBJ2-7 and V is TRBV6-5; possibly TRBD1 for D (6 bases). The CDR3 length is 16 residues. Per the germline V gene, CDR1 is MNHEY and CDR2 is SVGAGI. The germline V and J ends were trimmed by 0 bases and 4 bases, with 16 bases remaining between them.

The chain employs TRBV7-2 and TRBJ2-1; the match to TRBD2 covers 14 bases. CDR1 is SGHTA, CDR2 FQGNSA, per germline. This CDR3 spans 16 amino acids. The V gene end was trimmed by 5 bases and the J gene end by 8 bases; junction bases not matched to a gene: 8. The CDR3 spells CASSQSGTSGSHEQFF. CDR3 coding DNA: TGTGCCAGCAGCCAGTCAGGGACTAGCGGGAGCCATGAGCAGTTCTTC.

The V call is TRBV5-1, the J call TRBJ2-5; D remains unclear. V dropped 3 bases and J dropped 5 bases, with 8 bases sitting between them. Germline V CDR1 and CDR2: SGHRS, YFSETQ. CDR3 length: 12 amino acids. CDR3 in DNA: TGCGCCAGCAGCTGGGTCCCCGAGACCCAGTACTTC. This encodes CASSWVPETQYF.

The chain couples TRBV30 to TRBJ2-5; D may be TRBD1 or TRBD2 (6 bases each). The DNA end lines up better with TRBJ2-7; the J call may be wrong. Germline CDR1 and CDR2: GTSNPN and SVGIG (reference sequence). The CDR3 consists of 16 residues. CDR3 amino acids: CAWRGGPSGLTYEQYF. In nucleotides, the CDR3 is TGTGCCTGGAGGGGGGGCCCTTCGGGGTTAACCTACGAGCAGTACTTC.

This chain connects TRBV4-1 to TRBJ1-5, with D perhaps matching TRBD1 (6 bases). V lost 1 base, J lost 5 bases, and 15 bases lay in between. Germline CDR1 MGHRA, CDR2 YSYEKL. The CDR3 runs 16 residues. The CDR3 region has the DNA TGCGCCAGCAGCCAAGGCGACAGGCTTAAGGATCAGCCCCAGCATTTT. This codes for CASSQGDRLKDQPQHF.

V usage is TRBV18 and J usage is TRBJ2-5; D unclear. Germline-derived CDR1 and CDR2 are KGHSH and LQKENI. The CDR3 is 14 amino acids. V lost 1 base to trimming and J lost 8 bases, with 14 bases between them. In DNA, the CDR3 is TGTGCCAGCTCACCACAGGTCCCCCAAGGAACCCAGTACTTC. Protein sequence: CASSPQVPQGTQYF. Supplemented by reference TRBV18 and TRBJ2-5, the full variable domain reads NAGVMQNPRHLVRRRGQEARLRCSPMKGHSHVYWYRQLPEEGLKFMVYLQKENIIDESGMPKERFSAEFPKEGPSILRIQQVVRGDSAAYFCASSPQVPQGTQYFGPGTRLLVL.

The genes are TRBV4-1 and TRBJ2-5; D is unclear. CDR1 is MGHRA, CDR2 YSYEKL, per germline. The CDR3 is 16 amino acids. V was shortened by 0 bases and J by 2 bases, with 13 bases between the two germline ends. This CDR3 is CASSQDQPRLQETQYF. CDR3 in DNA: TGCGCCAGCAGCCAAGATCAACCGCGATTACAAGAGACCCAGTACTTC.

V gene TRBV6-1 combines with J gene TRBJ1-4, with D perhaps matching TRBD1 (6 bases). V gave up 3 bases and J gave up 7 bases, with 15 bases separating them. The CDR3 is 15 amino acids. Germline CDR1 and CDR2: MNHNS and SASEGT. The CDR3 spells CASSDLTGASEKLFF. The CDR3 bases are TGTGCCAGCAGTGACCTTACGGGGGCCAGTGAAAAACTGTTTTTT.

The chain uses TRBV19 and TRBJ1-1, with D maybe TRBD1 (5 bases). The CDR3 sequence is 16 residues long. Trimming stripped 5 bases from V and 1 base from J, with 17 bases between. Germline V CDR1 and CDR2: LNHDA, SQIVND (reference sequence). Here the CDR3 DNA reads TGTGCCAGTAGTCAGGTCGCAGGGATTGGGAACACTGAAGCTTTCTTT. This sequence encodes CASSQVAGIGNTEAFF.

This clone was recorded once. The chain links TRBV4-1 to TRBJ2-5; D gene ambiguous. The CDR3 has 14 residues. Per the germline V gene, CDR1 is MGHRA and CDR2 is YSYEKL. V lost 2 bases, J lost 5 bases, and 12 bases lay in between. The CDR3 nucleotides read TGCGCCAGCAGCCAAATTGGTCTCCAGGAGACCCAGTACTTC. Protein product: CASSQIGLQETQYF.

This rearrangement joins TRBV18 to TRBJ2-2; 9 nucleotides match TRBD2. The length of the CDR3 is 20 residues. Germline V gene lookup returns CDR1 KGHSH and CDR2 LQKENI. J was trimmed by 0 bases and V by 2 bases; bases with no gene match: 13. This CDR3 reads CASSPFFSGGSYANTGELFF. CDR3 in DNA: TGTGCCAGCTCACCATTCTTTAGCGGGGGCAGTTACGCGAACACCGGGGAGCTGTTTTTT.

The genes are TRBV7-2 and TRBJ2-1; D remains unclear. The CDR3 is 14 residues long. V lost 0 bases to trimming and J lost 8 bases, with 11 bases between them. Germline lookup yields CDR1 SGHTA and CDR2 FQGNSA. The CDR3 DNA is TGTGCCAGCAGCTTAGCGTCGGCTACTGATGAGCAGTTCTTC. This encodes CASSLASATDEQFF.

The chain uses TRBV6-4 and TRBJ2-7; TRBD1 agrees at 9 bases. The V gene end was trimmed by 6 bases and the J gene end by 4 bases; junction bases not matched to a gene: 7. The CDR3 spans 14 residues. Germline V gives CDR1 MRHNA, CDR2 SNTAGT. CDR3 sequence: CASRAGTGSYEQYF. The CDR3 DNA reads as TGTGCCAGCAGAGCCGGGACAGGGAGTTACGAGCAGTACTTC.

The chain combines TRBV29-1 with TRBJ1-1, with 7 positions matching TRBD1. This CDR3 spans 13 amino acids. With 5 bases clipped from V and 3 bases from J, the junction kept 6 bases outside the gene matches. The germline V gene has CDR1 SQVTM and CDR2 ANQGSEA. For the CDR3, the DNA is TGCAGCGTTAGTCACAGGGGAGACACTGAAGCTTTCTTT. Residues: CSVSHRGDTEAFF.

The chain employs TRBV9 and TRBJ1-2, with 11 bases aligning to TRBD1. The V and J ends lost 6 bases and 7 bases, in that order; junction bases with no gene match: 11. CDR3 size: 15 residues. CDR1 and CDR2 (germline): SGDLS, YYNGEE. As DNA, the CDR3 is TGTGCCAGCACCCTTGACGGACAGGGGGCGGTTGGCTACACCTTC. Its translation is CASTLDGQGAVGYTF.

The chain employs TRBV6-1 and TRBJ2-7, with 13 bases matching TRBD2. This CDR3 spans 15 amino acids. The V segment lost 1 base and the J segment 9 bases; nucleotides outside the gene matches: 6. Germline V CDR1 and CDR2: MNHNS, SASEGT. The CDR3 region is CASSEGLAGGPGQYF. As DNA, the CDR3 is TGTGCCAGCAGTGAAGGACTAGCGGGAGGACCGGGGCAGTACTTC.